The 15 T cell receptor beta chains presented below share a single source sample, sequenced in a study of shared clonotypes between healthy human individuals. Repertoires were generated with immunoSEQ multiplex PCR, while TCRdb's copy carries only in-frame clones and drops some. Among under 150,000 clones, around 71% were seen once, and the ten largest hold about 26%. Sample: memory CD8+ T cells sorted from blood. Subset described: CD45RO+ cells pooled with CCR7-negative TemRA cells. These TCRs come from a woman between 25 and 40 years old in good health.

CDR3 amino acids: CSVGLPTGTGNTIYF. The CDR3 nucleotides read TGCAGCGTTGGCCTACCTACAGGGACCGGAAACACCATATATTTT. This chain links TRBV29-1 with TRBJ1-3; possible D gene TRBD1, 6 bases. In germline, CDR1 is SQVTM, CDR2 ANQGSEA. V was clipped by 4 bases and J by 4 bases, with 17 bases between them. The CDR3 sequence is 15 residues long.

The chain uses TRBV29-1 and TRBJ2-3, with no clear D. Germline assignment: CDR1 SQVTM and CDR2 ANQGSEA. The CDR3 is 15 amino acids. With 6 bases removed from V and 0 bases from J, the gap between germline ends came to 16 bases. As DNA, the CDR3 is TGCAGCGTCCAAAACGTAGTCTCTAGCACAGATACGCAGTATTTT. Amino acids: CSVQNVVSSTDTQYF.

The chain employs TRBV25-1 and TRBJ2-5; D might be TRBD1 (5 bases). The CDR3 spans 13 residues. Deletions cut 4 bases from V and 5 bases from J, with 11 bases between. CDR1 and CDR2 (germline): MGHDK, SYGVNS. The CDR3 DNA reads TGTGCCAGCAGTGGACCCCCAGGGGAGACCCAGTACTTC. Residues: CASSGPPGETQYF. The entire variable domain, with the rest obtained from reference TRBV25-1 and TRBJ2-5, is as follows: EADIYQTPRYLVIGTGKKITLECSQTMGHDKMYWYQQDPGMELHLIHYSYGVNSTEKGDLSSESTVSRIRTEHFPLTLESARPSHTSQYLCASSGPPGETQYFGPGTRLLVL.

The chain combines TRBV10-2 with TRBJ1-4, with D possibly TRBD1 on 6 matching bases. The CDR3 has 15 amino acids. From germline, CDR1 is WSHSY and CDR2 SAAADI. The V end was cut by 6 bases, the J end by 0 bases, with 11 bases between. This CDR3 reads CASRQNRATNEKLFF. In DNA, the CDR3 is TGCGCCAGCAGACAAAACAGGGCAACTAATGAAAAACTGTTTTTT.

The CDR3: CASSSRVFGNTQYF. The CDR3 DNA is TGTGCCAGCAGCTCACGGGTCTTCGGAAATACGCAGTATTTT. The chain joins TRBV4-2 to TRBJ2-3; D ambiguous. Germline CDR1 LGHNA, CDR2 YNFKEQ. The V end lost 5 bases, the J end lost 7 bases, and 16 bases lay between the germline ends. This CDR3 region has 14 residues.

The chain recombines TRBV28 with TRBJ2-7; TRBD2 agrees at 14 bases. Germline CDR1 and CDR2: MDHEN and SYDVKM. The CDR3 is made up of 15 amino acids. With V trimmed by 5 bases and J by 5 bases, 5 bases remained unmatched. In nucleotides, the CDR3 is TGTGCCAGCAGTCCCGGGACTAGCGGGAGAGACGAGCAGTACTTC. Its protein product is CASSPGTSGRDEQYF.

V gene TRBV5-4 combines with J gene TRBJ1-2; a weak D match, TRBD1 (6 bases). The CDR3 extends over 13 amino acids. The V and J ends lost 0 bases and 8 bases respectively, with 11 bases between them. Germline loops: CDR1 SGHNT, CDR2 YYREEE (reference sequence). The CDR3 is CASSLEGDRGYTF. Here the CDR3 DNA reads TGTGCCAGCAGCTTGGAGGGGGATCGGGGCTACACCTTC.

The V call is TRBV10-3, the J call TRBJ1-1; 10 bases fit TRBD1. The CDR3 runs 12 residues. V shed 10 bases and J 4 bases; nucleotides not matched to a gene: 3. The germline V gene has CDR1 ENHRY and CDR2 SYGVKD. In DNA form, the CDR3 reads TGTGCCACCGGACAGGGGGGCACTGAAGCTTTCTTT. Protein sequence: CATGQGGTEAFF.

This clone was detected ten times or more. The chain uses TRBV6-6 and TRBJ2-7; D remains ambiguous. The V gene's germline CDR1 is MNHNY and CDR2 SVGAGI (reference sequence). This CDR3 is built from 14 residues. The V and J ends lost 0 bases and 5 bases respectively, with 11 bases between them. CDR3 nucleotides: TGTGCCAGCAGTTACTCAGGGAATCCCAACGAGCAGTACTTC. It encodes CASSYSGNPNEQYF.

The V and J genes are TRBV11-2 and TRBJ2-3; 9 bases fit TRBD1. Germline loops: CDR1 SGHAT, CDR2 FQNNGV. There are 15 residues in the CDR3. Trimming took 1 base from V and 2 from J; bases not matched to a gene: 1. The CDR3 nucleotides read TGTGCCAGCAGCTTAGGGACAGGGGTCACAGATACGCAGTATTTT. It encodes CASSLGTGVTDTQYF.

Remarks on this clone: With a much larger clone just one base away, this may be a read error. The sample contains more than one DNA sequence encoding this CDR3. The chain carries TRBV5-1 and TRBJ1-1, with D possibly matching TRBD1 (5 bases). Trimming pared 0 bases from V and 14 bases from J, leaving 20 bases between. The V gene's germline CDR1 is SGHRS and CDR2 YFSETQ. This CDR3 comprises 14 residues. The CDR3 sequence is CASSLVTGVEQAFF. The CDR3, as DNA: TGCGCCAGCAGCTTGGTGACGGGGGTGGAGCAGGCCTTCTTT.

The gene calls are TRBV6-4 and TRBJ2-2; no clear D gene. Trimming stripped 3 bases from V and 8 bases from J, with 10 bases between. This CDR3 is 13 amino acids long. CDR1 MRHNA and CDR2 SNTAGT come from the germline V gene. CDR3 amino acids: CASSDAAAGELFF. For the CDR3, the DNA is TGTGCCAGCAGTGATGCGGCCGCGGGGGAGCTGTTTTTT.

The chain employs TRBV2 and TRBJ1-4; 8 bases are a match to TRBD1. Germline CDR1 is SNHLY and CDR2 is FYNNEI. This CDR3 is 19 amino acids long. Trimming cost V 8 bases and J 1 base; bases outside gene matches: 18. The CDR3 nucleotides read TGTGCCAGCTCCGACCCCTGGACAGGGAAGATGCGAACTAATGAAAAACTGTTTTTT. Amino acid sequence: CASSDPWTGKMRTNEKLFF.

This chain connects TRBV19 to TRBJ1-1; 7 bases agree with TRBD1. The CDR3 length is 12 residues. V lost 8 bases, J lost 1 base, and 1 base stayed unmatched. From germline, CDR1 is LNHDA and CDR2 SQIVND (reference sequence). CDR3 loop: CASRTGNTEAFF. For the CDR3, the DNA is TGTGCCAGTCGGACAGGGAACACTGAAGCTTTCTTT.

This sequence joins TRBV18 and TRBJ1-1, with TRBD1 identical over 10 bases. The V segment lost 2 bases and the J segment 5 bases; nucleotides outside the gene matches: 8. The CDR3 consists of 16 residues. CDR1 KGHSH and CDR2 LQKENI come from the germline V gene. The CDR3 coding sequence is TGTGCCAGCTCACCAAGCCCGACAGGGGGCAATACTGAAGCTTTCTTT. Its protein product is CASSPSPTGGNTEAFF.